This TCR beta chain was observed in a study of a mutant IDH1 vaccine in newly diagnosed glioma. This clone was found a few times. What it binds is unknown. Germline V gene data show CDR1 as LGHNA and CDR2 as YSLEER. V lost 0 bases to trimming and J lost 6 bases, with 9 bases between them. CDR3 length: 14 amino acids. Time point: week 5, during vaccination. Doses comprised 300 ug of mutant IDH1 20-mer peptide each, plus topical imiquimod. This table comes from immunoSEQ multiplex PCR, and its TCRdb copy is limited to in-frame clones, with some not included. The sample shows 50,000 or so clones, about 88% of them seen only once.

This sample comprised PBMCs, obtained from a glioma patient whose treatment included an IDH1 peptide vaccine. This sequence was found in a woman aged 45 to 65 with glioma. V gene TRBV4-3 combines with J gene TRBJ1-5; D is unclear. The CDR3 reads CASSQDYGGQPQHF. CDR3 in DNA: TGCGCCAGCAGCCAAGATTACGGAGGTCAGCCCCAGCATTTT.